This paragraph covers one T cell receptor beta chain sequence. This entry comes from a study of blood T cell repertoires in COVID-19. Turning to the study itself: Whether acute or convalescent, the COVID-19 samples came from the United States, Italy and Spain. The analysed material was cDNA or gDNA that came from T cells, B-cell-depleted T cells, or PBMCs.

CDR1 is SGHRS and CDR2 is YFSETQ in the germline V gene. Trimming removed 2 bases from V and 4 bases from J, with 12 bases in between. This CDR3 spans 14 amino acids. The assay was immunoSEQ multiplex PCR, and TCRdb's table has in-frame clones only and misses some. This table holds a few hundred thousand clones, just under 90% found once. The genes are TRBV5-1 and TRBJ1-2, with D unclear. Sequencing was performed on peripheral blood. This receptor was taken from a woman aged 40 to 50 with acute or convalescent COVID-19. The CDR3: CASSFGGQAYGYTF. The CDR3 nucleotides read TGCGCCAGCAGCTTTGGAGGGCAGGCCTATGGCTACACCTTC.